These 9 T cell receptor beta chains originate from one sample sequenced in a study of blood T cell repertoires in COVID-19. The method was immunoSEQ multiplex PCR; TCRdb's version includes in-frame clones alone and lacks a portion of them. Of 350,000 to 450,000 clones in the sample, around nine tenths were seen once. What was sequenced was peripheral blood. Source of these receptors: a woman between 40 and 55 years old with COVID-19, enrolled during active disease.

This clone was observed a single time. The CDR3 loop reads CASSPGSVETQYF. The CDR3 nucleotides read TGTGCCAGCTCACCCGGGAGTGTAGAGACCCAGTACTTC. The J gene is TRBJ2-5, the V gene TRBV18; possible D gene TRBD2, 6 bases. From germline, CDR1 is KGHSH and CDR2 LQKENI. This CDR3 contains 13 residues. Deletions cut 3 bases from V and 4 bases from J, with 9 bases between.

The CDR3 reads CASSPGGQGNKEQYF. The CDR3 DNA reads as TGTGCCAGCAGCCCTGGAGGACAGGGGAATAAAGAGCAGTACTTC. The chain joins TRBV5-4 to TRBJ2-7, with TRBD1 matching 9 bases. The CDR3 is 15 residues long. V was pared by 4 bases and J by 7 bases, with 12 bases of the junction left unmatched. From germline, CDR1 is SGHNT and CDR2 YYREEE (reference sequence). Drawing the rest from reference TRBV5-4 and TRBJ2-7, the complete variable domain is ETGVTQSPTHLIKTRGQQVTLRCSSQSGHNTVSWYQQALGQGPQFIFQYYREEENGRGNFPPRFSGLQFPNYSSELNVNALELDDSALYLCASSPGGQGNKEQYFGPGTRLTVT.

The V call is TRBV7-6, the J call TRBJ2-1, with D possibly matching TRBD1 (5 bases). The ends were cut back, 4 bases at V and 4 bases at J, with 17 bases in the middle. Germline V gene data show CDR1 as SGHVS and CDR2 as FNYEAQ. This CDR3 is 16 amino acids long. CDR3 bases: TGTGCCAGCAGCTCGCTGGGTGGGGCCCCTTACAATGAGCAGTTCTTC. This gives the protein CASSSLGGAPYNEQFF.

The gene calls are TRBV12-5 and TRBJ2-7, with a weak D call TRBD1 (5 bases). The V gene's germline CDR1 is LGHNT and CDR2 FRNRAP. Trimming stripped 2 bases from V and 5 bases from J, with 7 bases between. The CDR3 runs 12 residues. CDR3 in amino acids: CASGLQTDEQYF. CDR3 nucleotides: TGTGCTAGTGGTTTGCAGACAGACGAGCAGTACTTC.

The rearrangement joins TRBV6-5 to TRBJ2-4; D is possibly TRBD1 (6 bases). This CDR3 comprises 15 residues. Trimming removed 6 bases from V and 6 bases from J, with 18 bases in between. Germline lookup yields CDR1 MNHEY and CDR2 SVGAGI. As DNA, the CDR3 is TGTGCCAGCAGACGAGGACAGACCTCCGGAAACATTCAGTACTTC. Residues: CASRRGQTSGNIQYF.

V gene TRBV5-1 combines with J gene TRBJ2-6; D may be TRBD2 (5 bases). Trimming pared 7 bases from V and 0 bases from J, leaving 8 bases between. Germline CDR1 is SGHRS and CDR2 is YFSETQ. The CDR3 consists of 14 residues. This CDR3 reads CASAEGSGANVLTF. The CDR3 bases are TGCGCCAGCGCCGAGGGCTCTGGGGCCAACGTCCTGACTTTC.

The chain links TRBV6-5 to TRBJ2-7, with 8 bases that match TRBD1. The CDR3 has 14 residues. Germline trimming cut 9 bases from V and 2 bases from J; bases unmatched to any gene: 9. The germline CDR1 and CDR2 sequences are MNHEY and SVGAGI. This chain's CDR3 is CARQKGDRPYEQYF. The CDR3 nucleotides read TGTGCCAGACAAAAGGGGGACAGGCCCTACGAGCAGTACTTC.

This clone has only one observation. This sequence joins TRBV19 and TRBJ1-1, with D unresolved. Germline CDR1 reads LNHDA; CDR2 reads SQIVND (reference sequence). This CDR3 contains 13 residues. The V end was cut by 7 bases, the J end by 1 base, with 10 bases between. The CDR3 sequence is CASKPGSNTEAFF. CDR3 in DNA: TGTGCCAGTAAGCCCGGTTCGAACACTGAAGCTTTCTTT.

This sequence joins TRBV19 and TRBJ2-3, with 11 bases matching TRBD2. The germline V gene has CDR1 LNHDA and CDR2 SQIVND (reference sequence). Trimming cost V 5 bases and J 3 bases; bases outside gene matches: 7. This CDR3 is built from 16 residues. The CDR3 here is CASSPRLAGWTDTQYF. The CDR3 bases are TGTGCCAGTAGTCCACGACTAGCGGGATGGACAGATACGCAGTATTTT.